Here is one T cell receptor beta chain with its context. This sample is part of a study of blood T cell repertoires in COVID-19. Overall study context: The cDNA or gDNA used as material had been derived from T cells, B-cell-depleted T cells, or PBMCs.

Original processing notes: Researchers report that nucleated cell counts were estimated from reference gene primer amplification. The protocol was immunoSEQ multiplex PCR, while the TCRdb copy is restricted to in-frame clones and leaves out a portion. D and trimming were read from the DNA, whereas the V and J calls and clone size are those reported in that table. The sample has approximately 250,000 clones, approximately 88% seen once. The cohort comprised adults aged roughly 18 to 100 years residing in approximately 25 US areas. Participants were placed into cohorts based on the clinical history they reported. The material sequenced was PBMCs or T cells enriched from blood (not recorded which). This TCR was recovered from a woman between 40 and 55 years old with acute COVID-19.

The DNA for the CDR3 is TGTGCCAGCAGCCAACGGACTAGCGGGAGGGTTTTGAATGAGCAGTTCTTC. Its translation is CASSQRTSGRVLNEQFF. The rearrangement links TRBV11-3 to TRBJ2-1; 15 bases line up with TRBD2. There are 17 residues in the CDR3. Germline-derived CDR1 and CDR2 are SGHNT and YENEEA. V shed 5 bases, J shed 7 bases, and the junction held 9 bases outside the gene matches.